This T cell receptor (beta chain) is drawn from a study of memory CD4+ T cells and cytomegalovirus serostatus. Broader study findings: CMV serostatus prediction reached median AUC about 0.96, or 0.93 with US-trained model.

Details on this clone: Its antigen is unidentified.

The V and J ends lost 6 bases and 7 bases, in that order; junction bases with no gene match: 11. The CDR3 extends over 15 amino acids. Germline V gives CDR1 SNHLY, CDR2 FYNNEI. Data came from immunoSEQ multiplex PCR; TCRdb stores just in-frame clones and leaves some out. The sample holds 40,000 to 60,000 clones; around four fifths are singletons and the top ten take about 0.8%. The sort gate was single viable CD3+CD4+CD8-CD45RO+ cells for memory CD4+ T cells. The rearrangement uses TRBV2 and TRBJ2-4, with TRBD1 matching over 8 bases. Input material: memory CD4+ T cells from blood. The TCR originated in an adult in good health and CMV-seronegative. CDR3 region: CASRTNQGARNIQYF. The CDR3 DNA is TGTGCCAGCAGGACTAATCAGGGGGCGCGGAACATTCAGTACTTC.